These T cell receptor beta chains were read from a single sample in a study of cytotoxic CD8 clonotypes in ibrutinib-treated CLL. Assay: immunoSEQ multiplex PCR; the TCRdb copy retains only in-frame clones and omits some. This table holds roughly 76,000 clones, around 82% found once. Specimen: PBMCs, collected at disease progression, from a patient treated with ibrutinib. The source is a human donor with chronic lymphocytic leukemia. Each CDR3 is given with its conserved first and last residue. D genes are given only for firm matches. For some rows the clone size is stated as once, few or many, or as a class when expanded; others skip it.

>NA|TRBV5-1|NA|TRBJ2-2
TGCGCCAGCAGCTTGGACAGGGCGGGGACCGGGGAGCTGTTTTTT
CASSLDRAGTGELFF
>NA|TRBV6-1|NA|TRBJ1-6
TGTGCCAGCTCAGAGGCAGGGAATTCACCCCTCCACTTT
CASSEAGNSPLHF
>TRBD2|TRBV11-2|NA|TRBJ2-7
TGTGCCAGCAGCAGTTTGCGGGGGGGGAACTACGAGCAGTACTTC
CASSSLRGGNYEQYF
>NA|TRBV19|once|TRBJ1-1
TGTGCCAGTAGTCCGACGGGTCTTTGGGAGAACACTGAAGCTTTCTTT
CASSPTGLWENTEAFF
>TRBD1|TRBV6-1|NA|TRBJ1-2
TGTGCCAGCAATCCGACAGGGTCCTATGGCTACACCTTC
CASNPTGSYGYTF
>NA|TRBV30|NA|TRBJ1-6
TGTGCCTGGAGGGAAGCCTTAGGTCACTTCTATAATTCACCCCTCCACTTT
CAWREALGHFYNSPLHF
>NA|TRBV5-5|NA|TRBJ1-2
TGTGCCAGCAGCTCTCGGGATGCCTGGTATGGCTACACCTTC
CASSSRDAWYGYTF
>TRBD1|TRBV15|NA|TRBJ1-2
TGTGCCACCAGCCGGGGACAGGGGGCGTTCGTCTATGGCTACACCTTC
CATSRGQGAFVYGYTF
>NA|TRBV4-1|NA|TRBJ2-2
TGCGCCAGCGCGACCCCCAGGAAGAACACCGGGGAGCTGTTTTTT
CASATPRKNTGELFF
>NA|TRBV7-9|NA|TRBJ2-7
TGTGCCAGCAGCCGGGAGTACGAGCAGTACTTC
CASSREYEQYF
>NA|TRBV7-8|NA|TRBJ1-5
TGTGCCAGCAGCTTAGAAGGGGCGATTAGCAATCAGCCCCAGCATTTT
CASSLEGAISNQPQHF
>NA|TRBV28|NA|TRBJ1-2
TGTGCCAGCACCTTAGGACAGACAAGTTATGGCTACACCTTC
CASTLGQTSYGYTF
>NA|TRBV6-1|NA|TRBJ2-7
TGTGCCAGCAGTGCTACAGACTTCTACGAGCAGTACTTC
CASSATDFYEQYF
>NA|TRBV7-2|few|TRBJ2-4
TGTGCCAGCAGCTTAGCATTTTTCGGTCAGGGAGACAAAAACATTCAGTACTTC
CASSLAFFGQGDKNIQYF
>TRBD2|TRBV12-5|NA|TRBJ2-7
TGTGCTAGTGGCCTCGCCCGGACTAGCGGGATCCACGAGCAGTACTTC
CASGLARTSGIHEQYF
>NA|TRBV5-4|NA|TRBJ2-1
TGTGCCAGCAGCTTGGGGCATACACGCCCCAACAATGAGCAGTTCTTC
CASSLGHTRPNNEQFF
>TRBD1|TRBV7-9|NA|TRBJ1-2
TGTGCCAGCAGCTTATACTATGACAGGGCGCAGCCTGGCTACACCTTC
CASSLYYDRAQPGYTF
>NA|TRBV2|NA|TRBJ2-2
TGTGCCAGCAAAGGCGGGGACACCGGGGAGCTGTTTTTT
CASKGGDTGELFF
>NA|TRBV9|once|TRBJ2-1
TGTGCCAGCAGCGTAGCCGGGACAACAGCCAATGAGCAGTTCTTC
CASSVAGTTANEQFF
>NA|TRBV13|NA|TRBJ1-6
TGTGCCAGCAGCTCCCCTACCCGGACAGATAATTCACCCCTCCACTTT
CASSSPTRTDNSPLHF
>NA|TRBV27|NA|TRBJ1-1
TGTGCCAGCAACCTTGGTCTAGGCACTGAAGCTTTCTTT
CASNLGLGTEAFF
>TRBD1|TRBV7-9|once|TRBJ2-7
TGTGCCAGCAGCCCAAATATTGGACAGGGGATTGCCTACGAGCAGTACTTC
CASSPNIGQGIAYEQYF
>NA|TRBV9|NA|TRBJ1-5
TGTGCCAGCAGCGTAGCGTCCAATCAGCCCCAGCATTTT
CASSVASNQPQHF
>TRBD1|TRBV19|NA|TRBJ2-4
TGTGCCAGTTGGTTGGGGACAGGGTCCTTTCTAGCCAAAAACATTCAGTACTTC
CASWLGTGSFLAKNIQYF
>NA|TRBV28|NA|TRBJ2-7
TGTGCCAGCAGTTTAACAATCCCACAGGGCCACGAGCAGTACTTC
CASSLTIPQGHEQYF
>TRBD2|TRBV30|NA|TRBJ2-1
TGTGGGACTAGCGGGACACCCTACAATGAGCAGTTCTTC
CGTSGTPYNEQFF
>NA|TRBV30|few|TRBJ1-2
TGTGCCTGGAGTCAGGGACCCTATGGCTACACCTTC
CAWSQGPYGYTF
>NA|TRBV19|NA|TRBJ2-2
TGTGCCAGTAGTATCCAGGGACTGTTAAACACCGGGGAGCTGTTTTTT
CASSIQGLLNTGELFF
>TRBD2|TRBV27|NA|TRBJ2-3
TGTGCCAGCAGTTTCGGACTAGCGGGGGGGCGAGGGCAGTATTTT
CASSFGLAGGRGQYF
>NA|TRBV7-3|once|TRBJ2-1
TGTGCCAGCAGCAGTCGTAGCGGTGGGAATGAGCAGTTCTTC
CASSSRSGGNEQFF
>NA|TRBV4-2|NA|TRBJ1-5
TGTGCCAGCAGCCAAGTTCCCGGGGAGGGTGGTCAGCCCCAGCATTTT
CASSQVPGEGGQPQHF
>NA|TRBV27|NA|TRBJ2-5
TGTGCCAGCAGTTTATGGGCAGCACAAGAGACCCAGTACTTC
CASSLWAAQETQYF
>NA|TRBV28|NA|TRBJ1-1
TGTGCCAGCAGTTTAAAGGTTGGCGCAGTGGGCGGCACTGAAGCTTTCTTT
CASSLKVGAVGGTEAFF
>NA|TRBV6-5|NA|TRBJ2-3
TGTGCCAGCAGTTACTCAAGCAAGGCAGATACGCAGTATTTT
CASSYSSKADTQYF
>NA|TRBV2|NA|TRBJ2-7
TGTGCCAGCAGTGAAGTCAACTCCTACGAGCAGTACTTC
CASSEVNSYEQYF
>TRBD2|TRBV10-2|NA|TRBJ2-7
TGCGCCAGCAGAGAGATAGGGACTAGCTACGAGCAGTACTTC
CASREIGTSYEQYF
>NA|TRBV11-1|NA|TRBJ2-7
TGTGCCAGCAGCTTAGTAAGGGCCCACGAGCAGTACTTC
CASSLVRAHEQYF
>NA|TRBV19|NA|TRBJ1-5
TGTGCCAGTACCTTTGGAGGACGGAGCAATCAGCCCCAGCATTTT
CASTFGGRSNQPQHF
>TRBD1|TRBV27|NA|TRBJ2-1
TGTGCCAGCAGTTTAAGGACAGGGTCCCAACGGTGGGGCCACAATGAGCAGTTCTTC
CASSLRTGSQRWGHNEQFF
>NA|TRBV5-1|NA|TRBJ1-1
TGCGCCAGCAGCTTGGAAGCCAACACTGAAGCTTTCTTT
CASSLEANTEAFF